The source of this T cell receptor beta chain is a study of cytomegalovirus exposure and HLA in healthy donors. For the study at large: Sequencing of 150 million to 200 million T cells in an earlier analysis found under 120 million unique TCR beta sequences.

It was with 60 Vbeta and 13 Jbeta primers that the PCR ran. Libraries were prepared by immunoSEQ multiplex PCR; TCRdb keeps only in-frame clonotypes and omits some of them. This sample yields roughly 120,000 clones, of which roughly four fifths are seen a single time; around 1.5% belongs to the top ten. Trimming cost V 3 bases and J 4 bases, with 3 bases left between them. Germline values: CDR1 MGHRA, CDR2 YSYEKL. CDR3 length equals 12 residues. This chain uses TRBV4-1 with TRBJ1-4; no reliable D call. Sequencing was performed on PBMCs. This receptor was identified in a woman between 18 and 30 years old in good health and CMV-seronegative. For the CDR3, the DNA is TGCGCCAGCAGCCACATTAATGAAAAACTGTTTTTT. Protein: CASSHINEKLFF.